This T cell receptor (beta chain) was profiled in a study of T-cell memory formation after mild COVID-19. General study points: Those CD4+ clones that contracted were mainly in CM and EM (CD8+ ones in EMRA). Day 37-peaking second-wave clones had unconfirmed SARS-CoV-2 specificity.

TCRdb itself ran the 5' RACE reads through MiXCR, one entry per CDR3 protein. Of 340,000 or so distinct CDR3 sequences in the sample, 13% were seen once. On this clonotype: What it binds is unknown.

This TCR was sampled from a man aged 18-30 years who had mild COVID-19 (a few samples of this study predate the infection). Cell type and time point are not known. The sequencing sample was made of PBMCs or a T cell subset sorted from them (not recorded which).

CDR3 bases: TGTGCCAGCAGTTTGGGCAGCGCATCGAACACTGAAGCTTTCTTT. Translated: CASSLGSASNTEAFF. The chain carries TRBV27 and TRBJ1-1; D uncertain. Germline CDR1 reads MNHEY; CDR2 reads SMNVEV (reference sequence). The CDR3 consists of 15 residues. Trimming removed 3 bases from V and 1 base from J, with 12 bases in between.